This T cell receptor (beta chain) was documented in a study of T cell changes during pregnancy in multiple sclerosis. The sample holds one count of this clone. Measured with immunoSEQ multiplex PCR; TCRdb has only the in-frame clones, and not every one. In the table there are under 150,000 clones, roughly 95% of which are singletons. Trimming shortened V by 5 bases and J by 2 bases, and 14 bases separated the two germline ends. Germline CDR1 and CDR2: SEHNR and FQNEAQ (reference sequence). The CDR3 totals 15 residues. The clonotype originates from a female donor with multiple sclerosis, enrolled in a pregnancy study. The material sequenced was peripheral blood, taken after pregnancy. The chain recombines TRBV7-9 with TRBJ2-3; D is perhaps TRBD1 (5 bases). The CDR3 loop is CASSLGRAITDTQYF. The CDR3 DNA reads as TGTGCCAGCAGCCTGGGCAGGGCCATCACAGATACGCAGTATTTT.